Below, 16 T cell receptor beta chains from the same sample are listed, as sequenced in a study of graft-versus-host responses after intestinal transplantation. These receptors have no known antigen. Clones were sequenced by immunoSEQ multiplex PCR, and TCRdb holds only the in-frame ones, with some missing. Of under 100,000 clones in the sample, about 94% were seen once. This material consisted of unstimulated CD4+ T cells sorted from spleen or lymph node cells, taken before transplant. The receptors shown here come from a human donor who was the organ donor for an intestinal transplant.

The CDR3 loop is CASKAAANTGELFF. The DNA for the CDR3 is TGCGCCAGCAAGGCGGCCGCGAACACCGGGGAGCTGTTTTTT. The chain is built from TRBV10-1 and TRBJ2-2; D remains unclear. This CDR3 contains 14 residues. With 7 bases removed from V and 0 bases from J, the gap between germline ends came to 9 bases. Looked up from germline, CDR1 is WNHNN and CDR2 is SYGVQD (reference sequence).

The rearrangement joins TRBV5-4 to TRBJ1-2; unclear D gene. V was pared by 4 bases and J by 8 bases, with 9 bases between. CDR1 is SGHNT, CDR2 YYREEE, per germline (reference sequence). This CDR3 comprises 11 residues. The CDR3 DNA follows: TGTGCCAGCAGCCTCGAGGGAGGCTACACCTTC. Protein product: CASSLEGGYTF.

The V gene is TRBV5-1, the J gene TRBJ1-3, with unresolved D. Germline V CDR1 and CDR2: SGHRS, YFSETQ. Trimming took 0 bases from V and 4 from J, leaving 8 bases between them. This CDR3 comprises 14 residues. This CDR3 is CASSLGGPGNTIYF. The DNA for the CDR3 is TGCGCCAGCAGCTTGGGAGGGCCGGGAAACACCATATATTTT.

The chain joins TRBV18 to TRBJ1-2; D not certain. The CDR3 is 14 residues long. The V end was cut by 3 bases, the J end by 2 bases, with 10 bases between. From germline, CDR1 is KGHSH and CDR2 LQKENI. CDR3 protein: CASSPRTSNYGYTF. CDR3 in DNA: TGTGCCAGCTCACCCCGGACTTCAAACTATGGCTACACCTTC.

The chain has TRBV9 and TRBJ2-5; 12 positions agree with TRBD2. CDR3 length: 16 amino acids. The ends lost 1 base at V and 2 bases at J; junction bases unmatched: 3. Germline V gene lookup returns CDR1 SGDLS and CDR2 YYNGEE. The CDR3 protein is CASSVRLAGAQETQYF. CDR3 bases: TGTGCCAGCAGCGTACGACTAGCGGGGGCGCAAGAGACCCAGTACTTC.

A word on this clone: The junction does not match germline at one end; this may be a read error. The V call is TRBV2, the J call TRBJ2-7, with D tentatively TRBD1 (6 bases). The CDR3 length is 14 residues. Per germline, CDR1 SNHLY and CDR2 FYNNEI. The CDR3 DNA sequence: TGTGCCAGCAGCCCAGGGACACTGGTTACTTCCACGATCTTC. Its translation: CASSPGTLVTSTIF. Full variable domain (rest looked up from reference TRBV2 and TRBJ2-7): EPEVTQTPSHQVTQMGQEVILRCVPISNHLYFYWYRQILGQKVEFLVSFYNNEISEKSEIFDDQFSVERPDGSNFTLKIRSTKLEDSAMYFCASSPGTLVTSTIFGPGTRLTVT.

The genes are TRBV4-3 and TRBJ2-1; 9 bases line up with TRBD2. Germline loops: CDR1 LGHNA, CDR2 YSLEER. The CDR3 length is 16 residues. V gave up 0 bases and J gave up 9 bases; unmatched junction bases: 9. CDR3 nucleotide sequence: TGCGCCAGCAGCCAAGATCCGTCTAGCGGGAAGACTGAGCAGTTCTTC. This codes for CASSQDPSSGKTEQFF.

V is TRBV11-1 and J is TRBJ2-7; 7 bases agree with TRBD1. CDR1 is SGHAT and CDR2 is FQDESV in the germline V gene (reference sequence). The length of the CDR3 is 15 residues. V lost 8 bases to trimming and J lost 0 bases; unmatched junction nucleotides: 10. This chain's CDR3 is CASSPLKGASYEQYF. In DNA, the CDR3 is TGTGCCAGCTCGCCCTTAAAGGGGGCCTCCTACGAGCAGTACTTC.

The DNA for the CDR3 is TGCGCCAGCAGCTTGGAGGGGGGGTCCAATCAGCCCCAGCATTTT. Its translation: CASSLEGGSNQPQHF. This chain uses TRBV5-1 with TRBJ1-5, with D perhaps TRBD1 (6 bases). Trimming cost V 0 bases and J 3 bases, with 10 bases left between them. The CDR3 totals 15 residues. Germline values: CDR1 SGHRS, CDR2 YFSETQ.

CDR3 sequence (DNA): TGTGCCAGTAGTAAAGGGACATATATTATGAGCAATCAGCCCCAGCATTTT. Residues: CASSKGTYIMSNQPQHF. The chain couples TRBV19 to TRBJ1-5, with D possibly TRBD1 on 6 matching bases. The CDR3 is 17 amino acids. In germline, CDR1 is LNHDA, CDR2 SQIVND (reference sequence). V dropped 4 bases and J dropped 1 base, with 17 bases sitting between them.

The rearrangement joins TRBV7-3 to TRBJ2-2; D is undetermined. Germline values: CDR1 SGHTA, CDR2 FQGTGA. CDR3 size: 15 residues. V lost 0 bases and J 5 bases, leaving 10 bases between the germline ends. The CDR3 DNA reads TGTGCCAGCAGCTTAACGACACCCTCGACCGGGGAGCTGTTTTTT. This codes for CASSLTTPSTGELFF.

As DNA, the CDR3 is TGTGCCAGCTCGGCAGACAGCTCCTATAATTCACCCCTCCACTTT. It yields the protein CASSADSSYNSPLHF. The J gene is TRBJ1-6, the V gene TRBV2; D might be TRBD1 (5 bases). The length of the CDR3 is 15 residues. The V and J ends lost 8 bases and 0 bases respectively, with 11 bases between them. Germline lookup yields CDR1 SNHLY and CDR2 FYNNEI. The variable domain in full, with the rest retrieved from reference TRBV2 and TRBJ1-6, is EPEVTQTPSHQVTQMGQEVILRCVPISNHLYFYWYRQILGQKVEFLVSFYNNEISEKSEIFDDQFSVERPDGSNFTLKIRSTKLEDSAMYFCASSADSSYNSPLHFGNGTRLTVT.

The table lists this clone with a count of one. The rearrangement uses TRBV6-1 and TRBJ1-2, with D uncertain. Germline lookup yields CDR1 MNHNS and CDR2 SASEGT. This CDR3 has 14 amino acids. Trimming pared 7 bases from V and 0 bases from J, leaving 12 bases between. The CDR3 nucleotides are TGTGCCAGCACCCGAGACCGATCTAACTATGGCTACACCTTC. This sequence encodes CASTRDRSNYGYTF.

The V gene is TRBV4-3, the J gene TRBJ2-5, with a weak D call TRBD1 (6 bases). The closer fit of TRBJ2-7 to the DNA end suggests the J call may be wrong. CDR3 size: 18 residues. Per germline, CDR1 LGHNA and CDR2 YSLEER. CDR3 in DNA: TGCGCCAGCAGCCACCTGATAGGGGGTGCGCGGAACTCCTACGAGCAGTACTTC. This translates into CASSHLIGGARNSYEQYF.

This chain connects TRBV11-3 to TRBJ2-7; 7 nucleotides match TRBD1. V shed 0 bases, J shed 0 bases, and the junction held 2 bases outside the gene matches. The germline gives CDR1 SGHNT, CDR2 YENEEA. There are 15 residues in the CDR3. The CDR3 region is CASSLEAGGSYEQYF. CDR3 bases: TGTGCCAGCAGCTTAGAAGCAGGGGGCTCCTACGAGCAGTACTTC.

This chain's CDR3 is CASSPGGARTHEQYF. The DNA of the CDR3 is TGTGCCAGCAGTCCAGGGGGCGCAAGGACCCACGAGCAGTACTTC. The gene calls are TRBV6-6 and TRBJ2-7, with 8 bases aligning to TRBD1. Per the germline V gene, CDR1 is MNHNY and CDR2 is SVGAGI (reference sequence). V was clipped by 5 bases and J by 5 bases; unmatched bases: 11. This CDR3 has 15 residues.